This T cell receptor (beta chain) was obtained from a study of Ad26.COV2.S vaccination and SARS-CoV-2 variants. Looking at the study overall: It was the COV1001 Ad26.COV2.S trial arm that included the donor. Dosing was one shot or two shots 56 days apart. Study-level findings and limits: Spike-specific TCR breadth in vaccine recipients exceeded that seen in placebo recipients. Placebo and vaccine recipients had non-spike TCR breadth that was similar.

V shed 8 bases, J shed 3 bases, and the junction held 24 bases outside the gene matches. CDR3 length: 19 amino acids. Germline assignment: CDR1 MNHEY and CDR2 SMNVEV (reference sequence). Repertoires were generated with immunoSEQ multiplex PCR, while TCRdb's copy carries only in-frame clones and drops some. The sample shows about 390,000 clones, around 85% of them seen only once. The treatment was: 15 to 20 received Ad26.COV2.S at low or high dose, single or two shots; 5 received placebo; per-sample allocation not given. Day 63 after the first vaccine or placebo injection was the time point for sampling. Worth noting for this clone: The antigen is not known.

Source: peripheral blood, taken in a trial of Ad26.COV2.S vaccine versus placebo. The rearrangement links TRBV27 to TRBJ2-7; 8 bases are a match to TRBD2. The sequence came from a person aged 18 to 59 who received the Ad26.COV2.S COVID-19 vaccine or a placebo. The CDR3: CASRLYGALGGRGVYEQYF. In DNA, the CDR3 is TGTGCCAGCCGCCTGTACGGGGCTCTTGGGGGGCGGGGGGTCTACGAGCAGTACTTC.